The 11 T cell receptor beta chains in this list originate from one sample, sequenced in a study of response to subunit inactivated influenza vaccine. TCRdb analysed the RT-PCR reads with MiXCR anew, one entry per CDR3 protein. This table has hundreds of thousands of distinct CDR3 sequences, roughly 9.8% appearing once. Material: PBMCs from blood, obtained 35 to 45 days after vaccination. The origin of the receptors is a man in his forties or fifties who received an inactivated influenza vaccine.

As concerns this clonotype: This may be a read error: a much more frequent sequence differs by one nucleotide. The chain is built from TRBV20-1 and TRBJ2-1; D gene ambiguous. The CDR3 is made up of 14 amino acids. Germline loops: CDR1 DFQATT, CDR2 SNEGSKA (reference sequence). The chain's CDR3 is CSASLVKGYSEQFF. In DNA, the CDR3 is TGCAGTGCTAGTTTGGTAAAAGGTTACAGTGAGCAGTTCTTC.

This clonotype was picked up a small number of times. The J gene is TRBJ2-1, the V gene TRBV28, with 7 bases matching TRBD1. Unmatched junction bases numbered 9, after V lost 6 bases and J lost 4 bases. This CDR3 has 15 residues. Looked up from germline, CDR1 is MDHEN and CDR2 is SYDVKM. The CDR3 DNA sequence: TGTGCCAGCAGCCCCCGACAGGGTTGGTACAATGAGCAGTTCTTC. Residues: CASSPRQGWYNEQFF.

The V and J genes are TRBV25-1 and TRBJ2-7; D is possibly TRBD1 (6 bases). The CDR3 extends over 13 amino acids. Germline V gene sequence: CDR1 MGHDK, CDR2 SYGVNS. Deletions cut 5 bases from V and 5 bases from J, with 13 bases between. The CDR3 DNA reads TGTGCCAGCAGTAGGTCAGGGGCCAACGAGCAGTACTTC. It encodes CASSRSGANEQYF.

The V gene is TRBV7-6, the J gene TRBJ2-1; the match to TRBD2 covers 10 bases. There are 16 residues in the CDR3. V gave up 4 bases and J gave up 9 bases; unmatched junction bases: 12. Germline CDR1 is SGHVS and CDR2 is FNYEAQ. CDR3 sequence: CASSSLPQRGGVEQFF. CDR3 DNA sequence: TGTGCCAGCAGCTCCCTTCCCCAGCGGGGGGGCGTTGAGCAGTTCTTC.

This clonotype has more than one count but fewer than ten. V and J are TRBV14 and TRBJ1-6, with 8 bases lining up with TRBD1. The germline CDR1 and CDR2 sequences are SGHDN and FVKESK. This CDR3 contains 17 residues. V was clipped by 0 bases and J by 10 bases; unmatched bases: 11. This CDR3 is CASSQDPGQGIDSPLHF. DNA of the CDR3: TGTGCCAGCAGCCAAGATCCCGGACAGGGAATCGACTCACCCCTCCACTTT.

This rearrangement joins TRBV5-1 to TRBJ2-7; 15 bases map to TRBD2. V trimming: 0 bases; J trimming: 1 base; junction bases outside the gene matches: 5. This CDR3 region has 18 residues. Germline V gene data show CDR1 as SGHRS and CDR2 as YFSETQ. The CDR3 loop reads CASSLVGTSGGKSYEQYF. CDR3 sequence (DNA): TGCGCCAGCAGCTTGGTCGGGACTAGCGGGGGGAAATCCTACGAGCAGTACTTC.

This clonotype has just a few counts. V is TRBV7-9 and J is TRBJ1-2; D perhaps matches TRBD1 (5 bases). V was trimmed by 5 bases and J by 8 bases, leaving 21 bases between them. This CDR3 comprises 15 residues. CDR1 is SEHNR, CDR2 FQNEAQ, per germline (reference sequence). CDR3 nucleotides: TGTGCCAGCAGCCCCCCCGTTCGGGGCAGATGGGGCTACACCTTC. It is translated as CASSPPVRGRWGYTF.

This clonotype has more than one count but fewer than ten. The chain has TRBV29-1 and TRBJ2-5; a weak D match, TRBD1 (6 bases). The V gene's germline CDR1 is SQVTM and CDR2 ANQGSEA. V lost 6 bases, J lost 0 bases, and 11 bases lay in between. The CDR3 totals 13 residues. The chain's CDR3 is CSVMTGDQETQYF. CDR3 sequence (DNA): TGCAGCGTAATGACAGGAGACCAAGAGACCCAGTACTTC.

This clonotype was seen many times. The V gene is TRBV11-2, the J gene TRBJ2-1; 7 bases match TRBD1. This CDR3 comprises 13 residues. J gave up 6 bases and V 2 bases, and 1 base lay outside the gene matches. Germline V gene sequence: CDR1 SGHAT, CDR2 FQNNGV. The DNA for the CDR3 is TGTGCCAGCAGCTTACCAGGGGGCAATGAGCAGTTCTTC. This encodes CASSLPGGNEQFF.

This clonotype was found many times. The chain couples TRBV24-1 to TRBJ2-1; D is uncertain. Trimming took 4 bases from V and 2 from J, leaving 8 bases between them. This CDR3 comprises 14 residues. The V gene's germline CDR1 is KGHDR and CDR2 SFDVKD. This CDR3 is CATSEGVPYNEQFF. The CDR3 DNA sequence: TGTGCCACCAGTGAGGGCGTCCCCTACAATGAGCAGTTCTTC.

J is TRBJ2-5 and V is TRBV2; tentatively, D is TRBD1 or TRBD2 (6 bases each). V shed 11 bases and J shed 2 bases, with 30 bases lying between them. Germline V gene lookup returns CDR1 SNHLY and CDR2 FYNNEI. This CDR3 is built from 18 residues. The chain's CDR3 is CALCFWGPVVAEQETQYF. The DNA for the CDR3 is TGTGCCCTCTGTTTTTGGGGGCCGGTCGTAGCGGAGCAAGAGACCCAGTACTTC.